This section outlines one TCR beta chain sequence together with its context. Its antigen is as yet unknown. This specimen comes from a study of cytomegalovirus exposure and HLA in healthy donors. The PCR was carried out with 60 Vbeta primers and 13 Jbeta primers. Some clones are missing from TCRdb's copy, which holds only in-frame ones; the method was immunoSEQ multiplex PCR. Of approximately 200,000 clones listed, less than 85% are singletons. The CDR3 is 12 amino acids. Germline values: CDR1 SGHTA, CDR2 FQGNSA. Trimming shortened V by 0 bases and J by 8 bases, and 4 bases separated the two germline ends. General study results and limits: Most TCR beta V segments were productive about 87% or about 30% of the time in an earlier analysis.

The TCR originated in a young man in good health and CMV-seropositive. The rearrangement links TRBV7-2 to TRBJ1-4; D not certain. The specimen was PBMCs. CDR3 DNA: TGTGCCAGCAGCTTAGCGCGCGAAAAACTGTTTTTT. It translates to CASSLAREKLFF.